This T cell receptor (beta chain) was captured by sequencing in a study of CD8+ T cells in alopecia areata (dated by TCRdb to 2016 to 2018). Background on the whole study: The treated patients took part in an open-label pilot trial in which moderate-to-severe alopecia areata was treated with oral tofacitinib at 5 to 10 mg twice daily. Patients stayed on tofacitinib for 6 to 18 months and then had 6 months of follow-up off drug so that delayed response and recurrence could be assessed. The study used high-throughput TCRbeta sequencing to examine T cell clonal expansion in alopecia areata, in both the C3H/HeJ mouse model and human patients. On the human side, TCRbeta sequencing was run on scalp tissue and on sorted CD4+ and CD8+ peripheral blood T cells from healthy controls and from alopecia areata patients with either patchy or totalis/universalis disease. Biopsies were taken from tofacitinib-treated patients at baseline and again at 4 and 24 weeks into treatment, and several of those patients also had a later scalp biopsy. Clonality in the scalp was compared among normal scalp (n=4), patchy alopecia areata scalp (n=8), and alopecia totalis/universalis scalp (n=8). RNA was extracted with the PAXgene miRNA kit for fixed scalp, the miRNeasy kit for PBMCs, and the RNeasy kit for mouse skin. TCRbeta CDR3 regions were amplified by immunoSEQ multiplex PCR using 35 Vbeta forward and 13 Jbeta reverse primers.

In the paper's terms, the time point label means: baseline before oral tofacitinib. From alopecia areata patients, peripheral blood was collected along with lesional scalp punch biopsies. PBMCs were isolated by density centrifugation and stained for CD3, CD4 and CD8, and CD4+ and CD8+ T cells were sorted on a FACSAria. Concerning this clone: This receptor's antigen is unknown. No per-base quality is available; no much larger clone lies one base away.

Study-wide findings and limitations: Scalp TCR repertoire analysis is complicated because resident alphabeta T cells in normal human skin are also sequenced, whereas mouse skin is dominated by gammadelta T cells. Shared TCR sequences between patients were less evident than in mice, which may be partly attributable to HLA diversity in the patient population. Compared with normal scalp, lesional scalp, particularly in alopecia totalis/universalis, had higher clonality and more expanded CD8+ clones, which suggests antigenic drive.

Reading the germline V gene gives CDR1 SNHLY and CDR2 FYNNEI. The CDR3 measures 15 amino acids from cysteine to phenylalanine. Left in the record is the CDR3 DNA by itself, 45 bases read in frame from the first base. Cut back by 2 bases and 1 base, the V and J ends lie 9 bases apart. The library was prepared using the immunoSEQ multiplex PCR assay. For TCR sequencing, RNA was extracted from every sample and reverse transcribed into cDNA to serve as template. First-strand cDNA was synthesized using SuperScript III with a 2:1 mix of oligo-dT and random hexamers. A synthetic immune receptor repertoire was used to assess amplification bias, and residual bias was removed computationally. As for how the authors treated the data: Raw reads were preprocessed to remove errors, and CDR3 was defined by IMGT conventions from the conserved cysteine to phenylalanine. Clonality was calculated as 1 minus Shannon entropy normalized by log2 of the number of productive unique TCRs. Whether each scalp clone was CD4 or CD8 was inferred by checking scalp TCRbeta sequences against the CD4 and CD8 repertoires from sorted blood. TCRdb mirrors the immuneACCESS table, restricted to in-frame sequences. Some clones are absent from its copies; in checked studies, under half trace to an unresolved V gene, and the reason for the others is unknown. V, J and clone size reflect that table, while D and trimming were determined from the DNA. This sample is represented by over 200,000 clones; approximately 52% of them were singletons. Approximately 0.5% of the sample rests with the top ten.

This receptor chain uses TRBV2 and TRBJ1-5; the D gene is not confidently resolved. This material consisted of CD4+ T cells sorted from blood, taken at week 0. This sequence was found in a human donor with alopecia areata. In nucleotide form, the sequence is TGTGCCAGCAGTGAAAGCCTCGGAAGCAATCAGCCCCAGCATTTT. Its protein reads: CASSESLGSNQPQHF.